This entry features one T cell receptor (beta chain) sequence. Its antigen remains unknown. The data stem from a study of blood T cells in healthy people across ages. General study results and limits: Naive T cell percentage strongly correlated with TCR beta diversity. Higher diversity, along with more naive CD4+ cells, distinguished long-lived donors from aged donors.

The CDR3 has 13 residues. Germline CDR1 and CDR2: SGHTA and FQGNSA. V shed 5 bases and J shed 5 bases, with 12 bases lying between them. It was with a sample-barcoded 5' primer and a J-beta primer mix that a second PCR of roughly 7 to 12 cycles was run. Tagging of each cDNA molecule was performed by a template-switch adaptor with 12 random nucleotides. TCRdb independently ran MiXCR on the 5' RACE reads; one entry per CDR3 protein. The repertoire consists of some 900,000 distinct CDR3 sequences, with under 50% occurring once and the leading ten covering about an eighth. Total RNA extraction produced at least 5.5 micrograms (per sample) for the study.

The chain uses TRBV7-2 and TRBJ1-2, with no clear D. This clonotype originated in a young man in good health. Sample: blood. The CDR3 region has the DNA TGTGCCAGCAGCCCATCGCCTTGGTATGGCTACACCTTC. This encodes CASSPSPWYGYTF.